These T cell receptor beta chains were read from a single sample in a study of identical twins. Each CDR3 protein is one row after TCRdb ran MiXCR on the 5' RACE reads. The sample consists of hundreds of thousands of distinct CDR3 sequences, 20% to 25% of them appearing once. These same data were also listed under a study on T cells expressing NK-cell markers.

The sequenced sample was PBMCs. The receptors here all came from a young woman in good health. CDR3s include the opening cysteine and the closing phenylalanine or tryptophan. Clone size is not always given. Where it is, it says once, few, many or a class for expanded clones.

TRBJ1-3 | . | TRBV12-3/TRBV12-4 | CASRRGGAGNTIYF
TRBJ1-3 | . | TRBV20-1 | CSASMTGTGNTIYF
TRBJ2-1 | . | TRBV20-1 | CSATQREVSYNEQFF
TRBJ2-3 | few | TRBV5-6 | CASSPRDRGSLSTQYF
TRBJ2-1 | . | TRBV6-1 | CASTQGGVHNEQFF
TRBJ2-1 | . | TRBV20-1 | CSATLNRGEQFF
TRBJ2-5 | . | TRBV9 | CASSVDGASAKYF
TRBJ2-3 | few | TRBV5-1 | CASSSQGGRPDTQYF
TRBJ2-5 | . | TRBV20-1 | CSARDLIPGETQYF
TRBJ2-3 | few | TRBV7-9 | CASSHLEDTQYF
TRBJ2-4 | . | TRBV5-1 | CASSSEGNIQYF
TRBJ2-7 | few | TRBV12-3/TRBV12-4 | CAISGGGEQYF
TRBJ2-5 | . | TRBV29-1 | CSAERDGGHGSQETQYF
TRBJ2-3 | many | TRBV15 | CATSYTLRDTDTQYF
TRBJ1-3 | . | TRBV6-1 | CASSSGSSGGNTIYF
TRBJ2-1 | . | TRBV5-1 | CASSLGLALDEQFF
TRBJ1-5 | few | TRBV10-3 | CATRGQGASNQPQHF
TRBJ2-3 | few | TRBV20-1 | CSARDPVRPDTQYF
TRBJ2-3 | many | TRBV12-3/TRBV12-4 | CASTRLAGLDTQYF
TRBJ1-4 | few | TRBV10-3 | CAISTETGEKLFF
TRBJ1-2 | many | TRBV5-1 | CASSLGATGIHGYTF
TRBJ2-7 | few | TRBV7-2 | CASSWGPSYEQYF
TRBJ2-7 | few | TRBV7-6 | CASSLQGRDYEQYF
TRBJ1-1 | many | TRBV5-1 | CASTLGSLNTEAFF
TRBJ2-1 | many | TRBV15 | CATKGRLAGAGEQFF
TRBJ1-3 | . | TRBV9 | CASSVASSGNTIYF
TRBJ2-7 | . | TRBV3-1 | CASSQVWTGAYEQYF
TRBJ2-1 | few | TRBV7-9 | CASSFGGGAVDEQFF
TRBJ2-2 | . | TRBV6-5 | CASSYVVHGELFF
TRBJ2-7 | . | TRBV4-2 | CASSQDRSTYEQYF
TRBJ2-5 | . | TRBV7-9 | CSSSLGVSAKETQYF
TRBJ2-7 | . | TRBV14 | CASSQDLDRTYEQYF
TRBJ2-1 | . | TRBV27 | CASSTPRYNEQFF
TRBJ2-5 | many | TRBV5-1 | CASSLERQGATQYF
TRBJ2-1 | many | TRBV7-8 | CASSYLGQRSNEQFF
TRBJ2-7 | few | TRBV4-1 | CASSQGDRPYEQYF
TRBJ2-2 | few | TRBV13 | CASSSGLENTGELFF
TRBJ2-2 | . | TRBV12-3/TRBV12-4 | CASSSWTVVGELFF
TRBJ2-1 | . | TRBV3-1 | CASSLVQGPYNEQSF
TRBJ1-2 | . | TRBV10-3 | CAISATGLYGYTF
TRBJ2-4 | many | TRBV7-6 | CASSGSRNIQYF
TRBJ2-6 | . | TRBV12-3/TRBV12-4 | CASSLTRGGANVLTF
TRBJ2-7 | few | TRBV20-1 | CSAEGGAGYEQYF
TRBJ2-3 | . | TRBV7-9 | CASRPRSGTTDTQYF
TRBJ2-3 | few | TRBV5-1 | CASSYGLAGVTDTQYF
TRBJ2-1 | few | TRBV9 | CASSPGGSYEQFF
TRBJ2-1 | many | TRBV12-3/TRBV12-4 | CASSLSRDRVANEQFF
TRBJ2-7 | many | TRBV20-1 | CSARFPAGGSEQYF
TRBJ1-2 | . | TRBV5-5 | CASSTGAAIYGYTF
TRBJ2-1 | . | TRBV20-1 | CSASDPLAVSSYNEQFF
TRBJ2-6 | . | TRBV20-1 | CSARIEGGLNSGANVLTF
TRBJ2-3 | . | TRBV12-3/TRBV12-4 | CASSPGDRLRGDTQYF
TRBJ2-2 | . | TRBV21-1 | CASTKGEGTGELFF
TRBJ1-1 | . | TRBV7-9 | CASISMNTEAFF
TRBJ2-7 | . | TRBV20-1 | CSAPSMYEQYF
TRBJ2-5 | many | TRBV20-1 | CSARPDFAQETQYF
TRBJ2-1 | . | TRBV4-3 | CASSQDGGQDNEQFF
TRBJ2-1 | few | TRBV2 | CASQGAYDEQFF
TRBJ2-2 | . | TRBV12-3/TRBV12-4 | CASSLKTTGELFF